The 15 T cell receptor beta chains below all came from one sample that was sequenced in a study of blood T cell repertoires in COVID-19. TCRdb's table, derived via immunoSEQ multiplex PCR, lists solely in-frame clones and lacks some. The sample yields about 260,000 clones, about four fifths seen once. Input material: peripheral blood. These receptors all come from a woman aged 50 to 60 who had recovered from COVID-19.

CDR3 protein: CASSLQGNQPQHF. The DNA for the CDR3 is TGTGCCAGCAGTTTACAGGGCAATCAGCCCCAGCATTTT. The rearrangement uses TRBV27 and TRBJ1-5; D ambiguous. This CDR3 spans 13 amino acids. CDR1 is MNHEY, CDR2 SMNVEV, per germline (reference sequence). Trimming cost V 2 bases and J 2 bases, with 4 bases left between them.

The chain joins TRBV24-1 to TRBJ2-5, with TRBD2 matching 7 bases. This CDR3 region has 13 residues. V dropped 8 bases and J dropped 0; count of bases not matched to a gene: 2. Germline CDR1 reads KGHDR; CDR2 reads SFDVKD. CDR3 nucleotides: TGTGCCACCATGGCGGGGGACCAAGAGACCCAGTACTTC. Protein product: CATMAGDQETQYF.

The chain carries TRBV5-6 and TRBJ1-3; D perhaps matches TRBD1 (6 bases). The length of the CDR3 is 19 residues. V shed 1 base and J shed 0 bases, with 20 bases lying between them. The germline V gene encodes CDR1 SGHDT and CDR2 YYEEEE. CDR3 residues: CASSLFTGTFLDSGNTIYF. CDR3 sequence (DNA): TGTGCCAGCAGCTTGTTTACAGGGACCTTTTTGGACTCTGGAAACACCATATATTTT. Together with reference TRBV5-6 and TRBJ1-3, the CDR3 gives the full variable domain: DAGVTQSPTHLIKTRGQQVTLRCSPKSGHDTVSWYQQALGQGPQFIFQYYEEEERQRGNFPDRFSGHQFPNYSSELNVNALLLGDSALYLCASSLFTGTFLDSGNTIYFGEGSWLTVV.

J is TRBJ2-1 and V is TRBV18; 10 bases line up with TRBD2. This CDR3 has 15 amino acids. Germline values: CDR1 KGHSH, CDR2 LQKENI. The V gene end was trimmed by 1 base and the J gene end by 9 bases; junction bases not matched to a gene: 6. The CDR3 nucleotides are TGTGCCAGCTCACCACGGAGCGGGGGGGCTGGTGAGCAGTTCTTC. It is translated as CASSPRSGGAGEQFF.

J is TRBJ2-3 and V is TRBV2; D not resolved. Germline V CDR1 and CDR2: SNHLY, FYNNEI. The CDR3 extends over 13 amino acids. The ends were cut back, 6 bases at V and 6 bases at J, with 13 bases in the middle. CDR3 nucleotides: TGTGCCAGCAGACGCGGAGAAGATGATACGCAGTATTTT. It yields the protein CASRRGEDDTQYF.

This clone has more than one count but fewer than ten. This chain connects TRBV7-9 to TRBJ1-1, with 7 bases lining up with TRBD1. Trimming at V came to 5 bases and at J to 6 bases, leaving 12 bases not matched to a gene. This CDR3 has 15 residues. CDR1 and CDR2 from the germline V gene are SEHNR and FQNEAQ (reference sequence). In DNA form, the CDR3 reads TGTGCCAGCAGCCCACAGACAGGGTTTGGGGCTGAAGCTTTCTTT. This encodes CASSPQTGFGAEAFF.

The V call is TRBV6-5, the J call TRBJ2-3; D gene uncertain. Germline CDR1 is MNHEY and CDR2 is SVGAGI. The V and J ends lost 3 bases and 5 bases respectively, with 18 bases between them. The CDR3 spans 16 residues. The CDR3: CASSYSLSPPLDTQYF. The DNA of the CDR3 is TGTGCCAGCAGTTATTCCCTATCCCCCCCACTAGATACGCAGTATTTT.

This clone was found once. The V gene is TRBV28, the J gene TRBJ2-7, with 10 bases fitting TRBD1. This CDR3 is 17 amino acids long. Germline CDR1 is MDHEN and CDR2 is SYDVKM. Losses at the gene ends were 7 bases for V and 3 bases for J; bases not matched to a gene: 15. The CDR3 sequence is CASTTGAAGQGNYEQYF. Here the CDR3 DNA reads TGTGCCAGCACCACAGGCGCGGCGGGACAGGGGAACTACGAGCAGTACTTC.

The chain uses TRBV28 and TRBJ2-7; TRBD2 is a possible D gene (6 bases). The CDR3 spans 15 residues. Germline values: CDR1 MDHEN, CDR2 SYDVKM. Trimming cost V 3 bases and J 0 bases, with 12 bases left between them. CDR3 in DNA: TGTGCCAGCAGTTTCGGAGGGAGGCCCTCCTACGAGCAGTACTTC. Its protein product is CASSFGGRPSYEQYF.

The chain recombines TRBV5-1 with TRBJ2-1; 9 positions agree with TRBD1. V dropped 0 bases and J dropped 8; count of bases not matched to a gene: 6. Per germline, CDR1 SGHRS and CDR2 YFSETQ. There are 15 residues in the CDR3. The DNA for the CDR3 is TGCGCCAGCAGCTTGGGGGACAGGGACCGGGATGAGCAGTTCTTC. Amino acids: CASSLGDRDRDEQFF.

This clone was picked up a small number of times. The chain couples TRBV6-2 or TRBV6-3 to TRBJ2-7; 7 bases map to TRBD1. The ends lost 6 bases at V and 6 bases at J; junction bases unmatched: 20. CDR1 and CDR2 (germline): MNHEY, SVGEGT. CDR3 length: 17 residues. The CDR3 is CASSTLRGREALLEQYF. The CDR3, as DNA: TGTGCCAGCAGCACGCTTAGGGGGCGAGAGGCCCTTCTCGAGCAGTACTTC.

V is TRBV7-4 and J is TRBJ2-7; D is perhaps TRBD2 (7 bases). V dropped 5 bases and J dropped 8 bases, with 13 bases sitting between them. Germline V gene sequence: CDR1 SGHVT, CDR2 SQSDAQ. The CDR3 totals 12 residues. CDR3 bases: TGTGCCAGCAGCCCTAGGGGGGGCCAGCAGTACTTC. As protein: CASSPRGGQQYF.

This rearrangement joins TRBV6-5 to TRBJ1-2; D gene unclear. Germline-derived CDR1 and CDR2 are MNHEY and SVGAGI. The CDR3 consists of 15 residues. V lost 0 bases and J 5 bases, leaving 13 bases between the germline ends. The CDR3 coding sequence is TGTGCCAGCAGTTACTCACGCGCCATCCCTTATGGCTACACCTTC. It specifies CASSYSRAIPYGYTF.

V and J are TRBV7-2 and TRBJ2-1; TRBD2 matches 14 bases. CDR1 is SGHTA and CDR2 is FQGNSA in the germline V gene. CDR3 length: 14 residues. J was trimmed by 8 bases and V by 3 bases; bases with no gene match: 0. As DNA, the CDR3 is TGTGCCAGCAGCTTGGGACTAGCGGGAGATGAGCAGTTCTTC. This encodes CASSLGLAGDEQFF.

The V and J genes are TRBV14 and TRBJ1-3, with D maybe TRBD1 (5 bases). The CDR3 runs to 19 residues. The V and J ends lost 0 bases and 0 bases respectively, with 18 bases between them. Germline-derived CDR1 and CDR2 are SGHDN and FVKESK. CDR3 region: CASSQDPPTATSSGNTIYF. In DNA, the CDR3 is TGTGCCAGCAGCCAAGATCCTCCGACAGCCACCAGCTCTGGAAACACCATATATTTT.